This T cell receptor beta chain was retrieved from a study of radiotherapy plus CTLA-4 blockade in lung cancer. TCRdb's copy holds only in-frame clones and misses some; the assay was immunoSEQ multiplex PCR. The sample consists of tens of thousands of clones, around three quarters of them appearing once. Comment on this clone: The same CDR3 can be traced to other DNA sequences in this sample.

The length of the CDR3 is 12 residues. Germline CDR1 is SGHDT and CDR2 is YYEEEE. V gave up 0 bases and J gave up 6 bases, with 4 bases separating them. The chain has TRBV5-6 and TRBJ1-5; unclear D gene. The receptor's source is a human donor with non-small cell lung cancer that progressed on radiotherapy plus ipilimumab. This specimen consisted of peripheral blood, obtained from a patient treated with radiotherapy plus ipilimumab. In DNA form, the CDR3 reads TGTGCCAGCAGCTTGGTGGGTCAGCCCCAGCATTTT. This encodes CASSLVGQPQHF.